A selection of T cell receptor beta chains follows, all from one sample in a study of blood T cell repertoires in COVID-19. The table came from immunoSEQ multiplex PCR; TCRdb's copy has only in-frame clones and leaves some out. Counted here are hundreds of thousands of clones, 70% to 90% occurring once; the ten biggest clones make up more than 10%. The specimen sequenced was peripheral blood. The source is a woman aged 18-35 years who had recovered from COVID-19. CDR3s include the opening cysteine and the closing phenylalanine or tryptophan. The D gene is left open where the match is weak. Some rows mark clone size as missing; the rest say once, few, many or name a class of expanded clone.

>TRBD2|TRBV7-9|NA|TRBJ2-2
TGTGCCAGCCGTGTGATCGGTGGTAGCGGGAGGGCCTATGCCGGGGAGCTGTTTTTT
CASRVIGGSGRAYAGELFF
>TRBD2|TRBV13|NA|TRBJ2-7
TGTGCCAGCAGCTTGGGACTAGCGGGTTACGAGCAGTACTTC
CASSLGLAGYEQYF
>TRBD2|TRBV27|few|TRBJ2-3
TGTGCCAGCAGTCTCCGGGACTACCTCACAGATACGCAGTATTTT
CASSLRDYLTDTQYF
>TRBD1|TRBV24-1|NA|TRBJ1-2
TGTGCCACCAGTGATTCGGGACAGGGGATAGCTAACTATGGCTACACCTTC
CATSDSGQGIANYGYTF
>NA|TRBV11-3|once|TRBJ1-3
TGTGCCAGCAGCGTAGACCGGAGCTCTGGAAACACCATATATTTT
CASSVDRSSGNTIYF
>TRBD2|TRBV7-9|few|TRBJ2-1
TGTGCCAGCAGCTTACGTACTAGCGGGAGGGTTAATGAGCAGTTCTTC
CASSLRTSGRVNEQFF
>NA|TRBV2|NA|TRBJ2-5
TGTGCCAGCAGTCGGCCTAGCCGAGAGACCCAGTACTTC
CASSRPSRETQYF
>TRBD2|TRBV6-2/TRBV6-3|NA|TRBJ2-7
TGTGCCAGCAGTTTTCGAGCGGGACGCCGGGAGGAGCAGTACTTC
CASSFRAGRREEQYF
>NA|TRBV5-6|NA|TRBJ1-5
TGTGCCAGCAGCTTCGGGGGTGGGGGCAATCAGCCCCAGCATTTT
CASSFGGGGNQPQHF
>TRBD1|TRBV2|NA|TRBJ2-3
TGTGCCAGCAGAAGACAGGGCAGCACAGATACGCAGTATTTT
CASRRQGSTDTQYF
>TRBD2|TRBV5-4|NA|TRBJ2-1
TGTGCCAGCACCCCCGAGACTAGCGGTTACAATGAGCAGTTCTTC
CASTPETSGYNEQFF
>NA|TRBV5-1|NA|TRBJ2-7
TGCGCCAGCAGCGGGGGACTCCTGTTCTCCTACGAGCAGTACTTC
CASSGGLLFSYEQYF
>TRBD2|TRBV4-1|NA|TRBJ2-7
TGCGCCAGCAGCCGGGACTCCGGGACTAGCGGGCCCTACGAGCAGTACTTC
CASSRDSGTSGPYEQYF
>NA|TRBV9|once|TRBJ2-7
TGTGCCAGCAGCGTAGCGGGATCGATCTACGAGCAGTACTTC
CASSVAGSIYEQYF
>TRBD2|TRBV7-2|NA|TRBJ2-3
TGTGCCAGCAGCTCGGGACTAAGCACAGATACGCAGTATTTT
CASSSGLSTDTQYF
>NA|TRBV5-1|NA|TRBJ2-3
TGCGCCAGCAGCTTAACAGGGTTCCTCACAGATACGCAGTATTTT
CASSLTGFLTDTQYF
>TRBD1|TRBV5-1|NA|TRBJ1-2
TGCGCCAGCAGCTACGGGGACAGGGAGCACTATGGCTACACCTTC
CASSYGDREHYGYTF
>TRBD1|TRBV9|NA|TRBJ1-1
TGTGCCAGCAGCGTAAACCGGGACAGGGTGAACACTGAAGCTTTCTTT
CASSVNRDRVNTEAFF